These 14 T cell receptor beta chains came from one sample sequenced in a study of a mutant IDH1 vaccine in newly diagnosed glioma. The method was immunoSEQ multiplex PCR; TCRdb's version includes in-frame clones alone and lacks a portion of them. Among about 130,000 clones listed, about four fifths were seen once. Time point: week 11, during vaccination. Doses of 300 ug of mutant IDH1 20-mer peptide were given with topical imiquimod. What these receptors recognize is not known. The input for sequencing was PBMCs, taken from a glioma patient whose treatment included an IDH1 peptide vaccine. The source is a man between 35 and 55 years old with glioma.

The chain employs TRBV5-1 and TRBJ1-1, with a possible D match to TRBD1 (5 bases). The CDR3 is 16 residues long. CDR1 SGHRS and CDR2 YFSETQ come from the germline V gene. V lost 0 bases and J 3 bases, leaving 15 bases between the germline ends. CDR3 loop: CASSLAMGPGYTEAFF. The CDR3 region has the DNA TGCGCCAGCAGCTTGGCGATGGGGCCCGGGTACACTGAAGCTTTCTTT. Based on the CDR3 plus reference TRBV5-1 and TRBJ1-1, the full variable domain is KAGVTQTPRYLIKTRGQQVTLSCSPISGHRSVSWYQQTPGQGLQFLFEYFSETQRNKGNFPGRFSGRQFSNSRSEMNVSTLELGDSALYLCASSLAMGPGYTEAFFGQGTRLTVV.

This rearrangement joins TRBV7-2 to TRBJ1-2, with 7 bases lining up with TRBD1. This CDR3 comprises 15 residues. CDR1 is SGHTA and CDR2 is FQGNSA in the germline V gene. The V segment lost 5 bases and the J segment 3 bases; nucleotides outside the gene matches: 9. CDR3 nucleotides: TGTGCCAGCAGCAAGCCTCTGGGACAGTACTATGGCTACACCTTC. Translated: CASSKPLGQYYGYTF.

CDR3 region: CASSLVTDTQYF. The DNA for the CDR3 is TGTGCCAGCAGCTTGGTTACAGATACGCAGTATTTT. The V and J genes are TRBV5-8 and TRBJ2-3; D unclear. CDR1 is SGHTS and CDR2 is YDEGEE in the germline V gene. The CDR3 sequence is 12 residues long. The V end was cut by 0 bases, the J end by 3 bases, with 2 bases between.

V usage is TRBV4-2 and J usage is TRBJ2-2; D is unclear. With 0 bases removed from V and 8 bases from J, the gap between germline ends came to 16 bases. This CDR3 comprises 16 residues. Germline lookup yields CDR1 LGHNA and CDR2 YNFKEQ. The chain's CDR3 is CASSQDEASIQGELFF. In DNA form, the CDR3 reads TGTGCCAGCAGCCAAGATGAGGCCTCAATTCAGGGGGAGCTGTTTTTT.

This clone occurred a few times. V is TRBV25-1 and J is TRBJ1-2; the D gene is possibly TRBD1 (6 bases). The CDR3 extends over 14 amino acids. Between the trimmed V and J ends, which lost 2 bases and 6 bases, there was a span of 13 bases. From germline, CDR1 is MGHDK and CDR2 SYGVNS. CDR3 nucleotide sequence: TGTGCCAGCAGTGAACCAACCGGGGGCAATGGCTACACCTTC. This encodes CASSEPTGGNGYTF.

In this sample, this clone turned up a few times. V usage is TRBV7-2 and J usage is TRBJ1-2, with TRBD1 as a possible D gene (6 bases). The length of the CDR3 is 15 residues. V lost 1 base and J 0 bases, leaving 9 bases between the germline ends. The germline gives CDR1 SGHTA, CDR2 FQGNSA. Here the CDR3 DNA reads TGTGCCAGCAGCTTAGACAGGGCGACTAACTATGGCTACACCTTC. Translated, it gives CASSLDRATNYGYTF.

This chain connects TRBV10-1 to TRBJ2-7, with D hard to call. The CDR3 is 15 residues long. The germline gives CDR1 WNHNN, CDR2 SYGVQD (reference sequence). Between the trimmed V and J ends, which lost 7 bases and 2 bases, there was a span of 18 bases. The CDR3 sequence: CASILGDLTTYEQYF. The DNA of the CDR3 is TGCGCCAGCATCCTCGGAGACCTAACAACCTACGAGCAGTACTTC.

This sequence joins TRBV4-3 and TRBJ1-2, with D hard to call. Deletions cut 2 bases from V and 4 bases from J, with 11 bases between. The CDR3 loop spans 14 amino acids. CDR1 and CDR2 from the germline V gene are LGHNA and YSLEER. As DNA, the CDR3 is TGCGCCAGCAGCCAAACCAGTCGTAGCTATGGCTACACCTTC. Residues: CASSQTSRSYGYTF.

The rearrangement uses TRBV5-4 and TRBJ2-2; possibly TRBD2 for D (6 bases). V was shortened by 5 bases and J by 3 bases, with 17 bases between the two germline ends. The CDR3 extends over 16 amino acids. The germline CDR1 and CDR2 sequences are SGHNT and YYREEE (reference sequence). Written as DNA, the CDR3 is TGTGCCAGCAGTCGGGGTCCCTCGGGGGACACCGGGGAGCTGTTTTTT. Protein sequence: CASSRGPSGDTGELFF.

This sequence joins TRBV2 and TRBJ2-7, with D hard to call. The V end was cut by 4 bases, the J end by 6 bases, with 16 bases between. The germline gives CDR1 SNHLY, CDR2 FYNNEI. The CDR3 length is 14 residues. The CDR3 spells CASSVPLSSGEQYF. As DNA, the CDR3 is TGTGCCAGCAGTGTTCCCCTATCATCCGGCGAGCAGTACTTC. Based on the CDR3 plus reference TRBV2 and TRBJ2-7, the full variable domain is EPEVTQTPSHQVTQMGQEVILRCVPISNHLYFYWYRQILGQKVEFLVSFYNNEISEKSEIFDDQFSVERPDGSNFTLKIRSTKLEDSAMYFCASSVPLSSGEQYFGPGTRLTVT.

The J gene is TRBJ2-7, the V gene TRBV5-6; D is possibly TRBD1 (6 bases). The CDR3 is 15 amino acids. The germline V gene has CDR1 SGHDT and CDR2 YYEEEE. V was shortened by 6 bases and J by 2 bases, with 18 bases between the two germline ends. The CDR3 DNA is TGTGCCAGCACCCATACAGGGACCCACCCCTACGAGCAGTACTTC. Its protein is CASTHTGTHPYEQYF.

This chain links TRBV20-1 with TRBJ2-1; D is unresolved. Germline-derived CDR1 and CDR2 are DFQATT and SNEGSKA (reference sequence). The CDR3 spans 11 residues. This chain's CDR3 is CSRVSYNEQFF. The CDR3 bases are TGCAGCCGGGTCTCCTACAATGAGCAGTTCTTC.

This chain joins TRBV2 and TRBJ2-7, with D possibly matching TRBD2 (5 bases). Germline CDR1 reads SNHLY; CDR2 reads FYNNEI. CDR3 length: 12 residues. V dropped 6 bases and J dropped 3 bases, with 9 bases sitting between them. CDR3 residues: CASRTGNYEQYF. The CDR3 DNA reads as TGTGCCAGCAGAACGGGGAACTACGAGCAGTACTTC.

The chain recombines TRBV7-2 with TRBJ1-1; D is undetermined. Trimming pared 1 base from V and 1 base from J, leaving 4 bases between. CDR3 length: 13 amino acids. Looked up from germline, CDR1 is SGHTA and CDR2 is FQGNSA. The CDR3 region is CASSLERNTEAFF. CDR3 in DNA: TGTGCCAGCAGCTTAGAGCGGAACACTGAAGCTTTCTTT.